Below, 23 T cell receptor beta chains from the same sample are listed, as sequenced in a study of blood T cell repertoires in COVID-19. Some clones are missing from TCRdb's copy, which holds only in-frame ones; the method was immunoSEQ multiplex PCR. The data contain fewer than 250,000 clones, around 89% of them seen just once; the ten biggest clones take up 0.87%. The sample was PBMCs or T cells enriched from blood (not recorded which). All receptors derive from a man between 50 and 59 years old who had been exposed to COVID-19.

The chain joins TRBV7-3 to TRBJ2-3; no clear D gene. This CDR3 spans 14 amino acids. Per the germline V gene, CDR1 is SGHTA and CDR2 is FQGTGA. V lost 5 bases and J lost 5, with 14 bases in between. The CDR3 bases are TGTGCCAGCAGCCCCACCCGAGCCGGAGATACGCAGTATTTT. Translating gives CASSPTRAGDTQYF.

The table lists this clone with a count of one. This chain connects TRBV2 to TRBJ2-1, with 10 positions matching TRBD1. CDR1 is SNHLY, CDR2 FYNNEI, per germline. With 7 bases clipped from V and 7 bases from J, the junction kept 4 bases outside the gene matches. This CDR3 has 13 amino acids. CDR3 protein: CASNRDRGNEQFF. The CDR3, as DNA: TGTGCCAGCAATCGGGACAGGGGTAATGAGCAGTTCTTC.

V gene TRBV28 combines with J gene TRBJ2-1, with 10 bases fitting TRBD2. J gave up 1 base and V 2 bases, and 5 bases lay outside the gene matches. From germline, CDR1 is MDHEN and CDR2 SYDVKM. The CDR3 has 17 residues. The CDR3 reads CASSLRGLAVSYNEQFF. The DNA of the CDR3 is TGTGCCAGCAGTTTACGCGGACTAGCGGTGTCCTACAATGAGCAGTTCTTC.

To note about this clone: This CDR3 is also generated by other DNA sequences in the sample. V usage is TRBV5-1 and J usage is TRBJ1-4, with TRBD1 as a possible D gene (6 bases). Germline V lookup: CDR1 SGHRS, CDR2 YFSETQ. V lost 1 base to trimming and J lost 2 bases, with 6 bases between them. The length of the CDR3 is 14 residues. The CDR3 DNA follows: TGCGCCAGCAGCTTGACAGGGACTAATGAAAAACTGTTTTTT. This codes for CASSLTGTNEKLFF.

V is TRBV9 and J is TRBJ1-1, with 7 positions matching TRBD1. Per the germline V gene, CDR1 is SGDLS and CDR2 is YYNGEE. With 4 bases clipped from V and 6 bases from J, the junction kept 6 bases outside the gene matches. The CDR3 is 13 amino acids. The CDR3 DNA reads TGTGCCAGCAGCCTCGCCGGGACAGCTGAAGCTTTCTTT. It encodes CASSLAGTAEAFF.

The rearrangement joins TRBV12-3 or TRBV12-4 to TRBJ1-5, with D uncertain. The length of the CDR3 is 12 residues. Trimming shortened V by 4 bases and J by 5 bases, and 6 bases separated the two germline ends. The CDR3 region is CASSYPDQPQHF. CDR3 bases: TGTGCCAGCAGTTACCCGGATCAGCCCCAGCATTTT.

This chain connects TRBV7-8 to TRBJ2-1, with unresolved D. Trimming shortened V by 1 base and J by 10 bases, and 8 bases separated the two germline ends. Germline V gene sequence: CDR1 SGHVS, CDR2 FQNEAQ. This CDR3 has 12 residues. In DNA, the CDR3 is TGTGCCAGCAGCTTAGGGAGCTGGGAGCAGTTCTTC. Its protein product is CASSLGSWEQFF.

V usage is TRBV4-1 and J usage is TRBJ2-1, with 7 bases lining up with TRBD1. The CDR3 length is 15 residues. The germline V gene has CDR1 MGHRA and CDR2 YSYEKL. V gave up 4 bases and J gave up 9 bases; unmatched junction bases: 12. The CDR3 DNA reads as TGCGCCAGCAGCCCCCTTAACAGGGGAAGAAGTGAGCAGTTCTTC. Protein sequence: CASSPLNRGRSEQFF.

J is TRBJ2-7 and V is TRBV11-2; 8 positions agree with TRBD1. CDR1 is SGHAT and CDR2 is FQNNGV in the germline V gene. This CDR3 region has 13 residues. Losses at the gene ends were 3 bases for V and 6 bases for J; bases not matched to a gene: 4. The CDR3 DNA reads TGTGCCAGCAGCTTTTATGGACAGGGCGAGCAGTACGTC. This encodes CASSFYGQGEQYV.

J is TRBJ1-1 and V is TRBV27; no definite D call. CDR3 size: 15 residues. V was shortened by 6 bases and J by 0 bases, with 14 bases between the two germline ends. From germline, CDR1 is MNHEY and CDR2 SMNVEV (reference sequence). CDR3 region: CASSPNRFLNTEAFF. The CDR3 region has the DNA TGTGCCAGCAGCCCGAACAGATTTCTGAACACTGAAGCTTTCTTT.

The V call is TRBV5-1, the J call TRBJ2-1, with TRBD2 as a possible D gene (7 bases). The V and J ends lost 4 bases and 7 bases respectively, with 21 bases between them. The germline gives CDR1 SGHRS, CDR2 YFSETQ. The CDR3 loop spans 16 amino acids. In DNA form, the CDR3 reads TGCGCCAGCAGCGTCCGACAGGCGGGGGCTAAGAATGAGCAGTTCTTC. Residues: CASSVRQAGAKNEQFF.

This clone was seen just once. The V and J genes are TRBV7-2 and TRBJ2-5, with a weak D call TRBD1 (5 bases). CDR1 SGHTA and CDR2 FQGNSA come from the germline V gene. The CDR3 sequence is 14 residues long. Trimming removed 4 bases at V and 0 bases at J, with 9 bases between. DNA of the CDR3: TGTGCCAGCAGCTCATCAGGGTACCAAGAGACCCAGTACTTC. This codes for CASSSSGYQETQYF. The variable domain in full, with the rest retrieved from reference TRBV7-2 and TRBJ2-5, is GAGVSQSPSNKVTEKGKDVELRCDPISGHTALYWYRQSLGQGLEFLIYFQGNSAPDKSGLPSDRFSAERTGGSVSTLTIQRTQQEDSAVYLCASSSSGYQETQYFGPGTRLLVL.

This clone was seen only a few times. The rearrangement joins TRBV5-1 to TRBJ2-3, with 7 bases identical to TRBD2. The CDR3 runs 14 residues. The J segment lost 4 bases and the V segment lost 5 bases, leaving 7 bases of the junction unmatched. The germline gives CDR1 SGHRS, CDR2 YFSETQ. This chain's CDR3 is CASRWRGNSDTQYF. DNA of the CDR3: TGCGCCAGCAGATGGCGGGGGAATTCAGATACGCAGTATTTT.

The chain couples TRBV27 to TRBJ1-2; 10 bases are a match to TRBD1. Trimming cost V 1 base and J 1 base; bases outside gene matches: 9. Germline V gene data show CDR1 as MNHEY and CDR2 as SMNVEV (reference sequence). The CDR3 is made up of 18 amino acids. The CDR3 loop is CASSLLAGQGPDNYGYTF. The CDR3 bases are TGTGCCAGCAGTTTATTGGCGGGACAGGGGCCGGATAACTATGGCTACACCTTC.

V gene TRBV7-2 combines with J gene TRBJ2-5, with a possible D match to TRBD2 (5 bases). V dropped 5 bases and J dropped 1 base, with 8 bases sitting between them. The CDR3 has 13 residues. The germline CDR1 and CDR2 sequences are SGHTA and FQGNSA. The CDR3 here is CASSVSAQETQYF. Written as DNA, the CDR3 is TGTGCCAGCAGCGTTAGCGCCCAAGAGACCCAGTACTTC.

The V call is TRBV10-3, the J call TRBJ2-5; tentative D call: TRBD1 (5 bases). Germline V gives CDR1 ENHRY, CDR2 SYGVKD. The V end lost 6 bases, the J end lost 4 bases, and 12 bases lay between the germline ends. This CDR3 contains 13 residues. The CDR3 loop is CAISPGISETQYF. CDR3 DNA sequence: TGTGCCATCAGCCCAGGGATTTCAGAGACCCAGTACTTC.

V and J are TRBV18 and TRBJ2-1; tentatively, D is TRBD2 (5 bases). Germline CDR1 is KGHSH and CDR2 is LQKENI. The V gene lost 1 base and the J gene lost 8 bases, with 12 bases spanning the gap. The CDR3 length is 14 residues. This CDR3 is CASSPLGKRDEQFF. DNA of the CDR3: TGTGCCAGCTCACCACTCGGTAAGAGGGATGAGCAGTTCTTC.

The gene calls are TRBV2 and TRBJ1-4; 7 nucleotides align to TRBD1. This CDR3 has 14 amino acids. Germline V gene lookup returns CDR1 SNHLY and CDR2 FYNNEI. Losses at the gene ends were 3 bases for V and 6 bases for J; bases not matched to a gene: 4. The CDR3 region is CASSDPGQDEKLFF. The CDR3 nucleotides are TGTGCCAGCAGTGACCCCGGACAGGATGAAAAACTGTTTTTT.

The chain joins TRBV5-5 to TRBJ1-4, with D maybe TRBD1 (6 bases). Germline V CDR1 and CDR2: SGHKS, YYEKEE (reference sequence). The CDR3 has 16 residues. Between the trimmed V and J ends, which lost 3 bases and 3 bases, there was a span of 15 bases. CDR3 bases: TGTGCCAGCAGCTATCGACAGGAAATCCCTAATGAAAAACTGTTTTTT. It is translated as CASSYRQEIPNEKLFF.

The chain links TRBV6-6 to TRBJ2-3, with 10 positions matching TRBD2. This CDR3 is 16 amino acids long. The germline gives CDR1 MNHNY, CDR2 SVGAGI (reference sequence). With 5 bases clipped from V and 1 base from J, the junction kept 6 bases outside the gene matches. The CDR3 sequence is CASSLPLAGGTDTQYF. CDR3 DNA: TGTGCCAGCAGTCTTCCCCTAGCGGGGGGCACAGATACGCAGTATTTT.

The chain recombines TRBV29-1 with TRBJ1-1; TRBD1 might be the D (5 bases). Trimming stripped 4 bases from V and 5 bases from J, with 14 bases between. The CDR3 has 13 amino acids. Germline assignment: CDR1 SQVTM and CDR2 ANQGSEA. For the CDR3, the DNA is TGCAGCGTTGCTTCGTCGACAGATACTGAAGCTTTCTTT. Its protein product is CSVASSTDTEAFF.

The V call is TRBV27, the J call TRBJ1-6, with D uncertain. V lost 6 bases and J 3 bases, leaving 12 bases between the germline ends. Looked up from germline, CDR1 is MNHEY and CDR2 is SMNVEV (reference sequence). This CDR3 contains 15 residues. CDR3 DNA: TGTGCCAGCAGGCCCGGGGTAAACTATAATTCACCCCTCCACTTT. Translation: CASRPGVNYNSPLHF.

The rearrangement uses TRBV5-5 and TRBJ1-5; D not certain. The V gene lost 5 bases and the J gene lost 6 bases, with 12 bases spanning the gap. In germline, CDR1 is SGHKS, CDR2 YYEKEE (reference sequence). CDR3 length: 13 amino acids. CDR3 nucleotides: TGTGCCAGCAGTTGGGCATACGGTCAGCCCCAGCATTTT. This codes for CASSWAYGQPQHF.